This T cell receptor (beta chain) originates from a study of T-cell reconstitution after alpha-beta-depleted transplantation in children. Study results and caveats: About two months after transplant, alpha-beta T cells reportedly came from several hundred expanded graft clones. When one year had passed after transplant, most T-cell counts and diversity came from newly produced T cells. After transplant, high TCRbeta diversity at day 60 in some patients arose from surviving recipient T cells and thymic progenitors.

Construction of the TCRbeta library involved unique molecular identifiers. One entry per CDR3 protein, called by TCRdb with MiXCR from the PCR reads. Among some 220,000 distinct CDR3 sequences listed, approximately 10% were seen once. About this clonotype itself: The antigen is not known.

Germline assignment: CDR1 KGHDR and CDR2 SFDVKD. Trimming took 4 bases from V and 5 from J, leaving 7 bases between them. The CDR3 consists of 12 residues. Sequencing used PBMCs, obtained before TCRalphabeta/CD19-depleted stem cell transplant. The chain employs TRBV24-1 and TRBJ1-2, with unresolved D. The receptor was derived from a child under two years old with acute myeloid leukemia, due to receive a stem cell transplant. The CDR3 DNA sequence: TGTGCCACCAGTGACCAACTTTATGGCTACACCTTC. It encodes CATSDQLYGYTF.